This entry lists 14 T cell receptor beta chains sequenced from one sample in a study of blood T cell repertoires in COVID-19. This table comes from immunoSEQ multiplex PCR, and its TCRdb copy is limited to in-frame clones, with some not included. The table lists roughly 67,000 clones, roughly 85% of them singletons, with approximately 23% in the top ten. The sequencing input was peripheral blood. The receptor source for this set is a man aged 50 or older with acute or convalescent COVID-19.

The CDR3 is CASSGATGDTEAFF. For the CDR3, the DNA is TGCGCCAGCAGCGGGGCGACAGGGGACACTGAAGCTTTCTTT. The chain uses TRBV5-1 and TRBJ1-1, with 8 nucleotides matching TRBD1. Germline V gives CDR1 SGHRS, CDR2 YFSETQ. The J segment lost 3 bases and the V segment lost 4 bases, leaving 5 bases of the junction unmatched. The CDR3 loop spans 14 amino acids.

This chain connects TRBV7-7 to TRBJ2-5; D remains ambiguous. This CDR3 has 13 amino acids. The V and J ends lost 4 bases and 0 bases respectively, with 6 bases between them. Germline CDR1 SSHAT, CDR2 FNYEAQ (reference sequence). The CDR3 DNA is TGTGCCAGCAGCTGGGCAGACCAAGAGACCCAGTACTTC. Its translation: CASSWADQETQYF.

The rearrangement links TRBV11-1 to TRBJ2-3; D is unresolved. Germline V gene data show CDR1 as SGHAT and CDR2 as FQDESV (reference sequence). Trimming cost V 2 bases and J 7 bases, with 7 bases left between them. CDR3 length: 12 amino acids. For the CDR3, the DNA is TGTGCCAGCAGCTTATATCAGAATACGCAGTATTTT. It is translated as CASSLYQNTQYF.

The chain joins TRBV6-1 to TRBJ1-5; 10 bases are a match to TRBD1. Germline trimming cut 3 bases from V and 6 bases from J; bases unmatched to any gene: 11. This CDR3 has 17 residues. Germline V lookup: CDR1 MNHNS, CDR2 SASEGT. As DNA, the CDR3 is TGTGCCAGCAGTGAGTGGGACAGGGGAGTACAAAGTCAGCCCCAGCATTTT. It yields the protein CASSEWDRGVQSQPQHF.

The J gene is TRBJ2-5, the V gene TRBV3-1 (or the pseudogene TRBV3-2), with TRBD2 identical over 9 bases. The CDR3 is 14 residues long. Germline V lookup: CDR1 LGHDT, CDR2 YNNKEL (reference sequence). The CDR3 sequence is CAARGGGAKETQYF. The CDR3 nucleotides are TGTGCTGCCCGGGGCGGGGGGGCCAAAGAGACCCAGTACTTC.

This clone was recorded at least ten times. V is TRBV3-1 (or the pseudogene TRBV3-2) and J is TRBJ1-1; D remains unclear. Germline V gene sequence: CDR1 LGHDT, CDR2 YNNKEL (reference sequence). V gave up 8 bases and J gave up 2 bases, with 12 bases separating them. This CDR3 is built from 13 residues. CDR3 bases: TGTGCCAGCCAAGGCGAGGTAAACACTGAAGCTTTCTTT. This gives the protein CASQGEVNTEAFF.

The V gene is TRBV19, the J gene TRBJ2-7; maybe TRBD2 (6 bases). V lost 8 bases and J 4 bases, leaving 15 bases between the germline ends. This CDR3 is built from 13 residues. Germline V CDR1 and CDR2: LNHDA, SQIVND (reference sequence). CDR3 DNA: TGTGCCAGTTCCTTAGGGGAGGAGTACGAGCAGTACGTC. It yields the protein CASSLGEEYEQYV.

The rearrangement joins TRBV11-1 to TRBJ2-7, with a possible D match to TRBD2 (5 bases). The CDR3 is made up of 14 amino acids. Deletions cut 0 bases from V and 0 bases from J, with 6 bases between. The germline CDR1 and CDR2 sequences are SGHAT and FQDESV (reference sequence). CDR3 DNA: TGTGCCAGCAGCTTAGCTGGGAGCTCCTACGAGCAGTACTTC. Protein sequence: CASSLAGSSYEQYF.

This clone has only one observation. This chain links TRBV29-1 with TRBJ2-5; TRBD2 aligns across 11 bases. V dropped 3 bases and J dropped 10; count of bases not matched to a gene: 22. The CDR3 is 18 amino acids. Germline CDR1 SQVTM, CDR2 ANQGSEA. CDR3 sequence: CSVDKLAGASGTGVGQYF. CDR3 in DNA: TGCAGCGTTGACAAACTAGCGGGGGCTTCAGGGACTGGCGTGGGCCAGTACTTC.

DNA for the CDR3: TGTGCCAGCAGCTTGTGGGGGACTGCTAACACCGGGGAGCTGTTTTTT. Encoded protein: CASSLWGTANTGELFF. J is TRBJ2-2 and V is TRBV11-2, with a weak D call TRBD2 (6 bases). CDR1 SGHAT and CDR2 FQNNGV come from the germline V gene. The CDR3 is 16 residues long. The ends were cut back, 3 bases at V and 2 bases at J, with 13 bases in the middle.

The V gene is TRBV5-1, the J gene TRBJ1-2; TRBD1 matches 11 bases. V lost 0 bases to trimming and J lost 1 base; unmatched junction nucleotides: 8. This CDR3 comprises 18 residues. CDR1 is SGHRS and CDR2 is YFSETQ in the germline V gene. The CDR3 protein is CASSLVPVGTGGNYGYTF. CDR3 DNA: TGCGCCAGCAGCTTGGTCCCTGTGGGGACAGGGGGTAACTATGGCTACACCTTC.

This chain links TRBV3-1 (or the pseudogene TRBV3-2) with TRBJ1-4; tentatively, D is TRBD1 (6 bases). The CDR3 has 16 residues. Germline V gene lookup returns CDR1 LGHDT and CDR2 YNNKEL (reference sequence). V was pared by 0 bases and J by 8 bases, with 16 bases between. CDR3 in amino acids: CASSQEWGGAGEKLFF. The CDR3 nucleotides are TGTGCCAGCAGCCAAGAGTGGGGGGGCGCTGGGGAAAAACTGTTTTTT.

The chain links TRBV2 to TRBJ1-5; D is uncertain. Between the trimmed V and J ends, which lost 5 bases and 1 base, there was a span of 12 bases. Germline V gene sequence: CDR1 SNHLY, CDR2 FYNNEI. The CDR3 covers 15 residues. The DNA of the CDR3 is TGTGCCAGCAGTCCCTCCAGGTTGAGCAATCAGCCCCAGCATTTT. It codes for CASSPSRLSNQPQHF.

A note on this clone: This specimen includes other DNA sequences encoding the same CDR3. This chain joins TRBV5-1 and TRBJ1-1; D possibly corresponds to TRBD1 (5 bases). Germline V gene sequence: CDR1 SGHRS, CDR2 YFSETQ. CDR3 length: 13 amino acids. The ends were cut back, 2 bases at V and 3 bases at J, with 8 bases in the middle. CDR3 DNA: TGCGCCAGCAGCTTTGGAGGGGACACTGAAGCTTTCTTT. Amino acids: CASSFGGDTEAFF.